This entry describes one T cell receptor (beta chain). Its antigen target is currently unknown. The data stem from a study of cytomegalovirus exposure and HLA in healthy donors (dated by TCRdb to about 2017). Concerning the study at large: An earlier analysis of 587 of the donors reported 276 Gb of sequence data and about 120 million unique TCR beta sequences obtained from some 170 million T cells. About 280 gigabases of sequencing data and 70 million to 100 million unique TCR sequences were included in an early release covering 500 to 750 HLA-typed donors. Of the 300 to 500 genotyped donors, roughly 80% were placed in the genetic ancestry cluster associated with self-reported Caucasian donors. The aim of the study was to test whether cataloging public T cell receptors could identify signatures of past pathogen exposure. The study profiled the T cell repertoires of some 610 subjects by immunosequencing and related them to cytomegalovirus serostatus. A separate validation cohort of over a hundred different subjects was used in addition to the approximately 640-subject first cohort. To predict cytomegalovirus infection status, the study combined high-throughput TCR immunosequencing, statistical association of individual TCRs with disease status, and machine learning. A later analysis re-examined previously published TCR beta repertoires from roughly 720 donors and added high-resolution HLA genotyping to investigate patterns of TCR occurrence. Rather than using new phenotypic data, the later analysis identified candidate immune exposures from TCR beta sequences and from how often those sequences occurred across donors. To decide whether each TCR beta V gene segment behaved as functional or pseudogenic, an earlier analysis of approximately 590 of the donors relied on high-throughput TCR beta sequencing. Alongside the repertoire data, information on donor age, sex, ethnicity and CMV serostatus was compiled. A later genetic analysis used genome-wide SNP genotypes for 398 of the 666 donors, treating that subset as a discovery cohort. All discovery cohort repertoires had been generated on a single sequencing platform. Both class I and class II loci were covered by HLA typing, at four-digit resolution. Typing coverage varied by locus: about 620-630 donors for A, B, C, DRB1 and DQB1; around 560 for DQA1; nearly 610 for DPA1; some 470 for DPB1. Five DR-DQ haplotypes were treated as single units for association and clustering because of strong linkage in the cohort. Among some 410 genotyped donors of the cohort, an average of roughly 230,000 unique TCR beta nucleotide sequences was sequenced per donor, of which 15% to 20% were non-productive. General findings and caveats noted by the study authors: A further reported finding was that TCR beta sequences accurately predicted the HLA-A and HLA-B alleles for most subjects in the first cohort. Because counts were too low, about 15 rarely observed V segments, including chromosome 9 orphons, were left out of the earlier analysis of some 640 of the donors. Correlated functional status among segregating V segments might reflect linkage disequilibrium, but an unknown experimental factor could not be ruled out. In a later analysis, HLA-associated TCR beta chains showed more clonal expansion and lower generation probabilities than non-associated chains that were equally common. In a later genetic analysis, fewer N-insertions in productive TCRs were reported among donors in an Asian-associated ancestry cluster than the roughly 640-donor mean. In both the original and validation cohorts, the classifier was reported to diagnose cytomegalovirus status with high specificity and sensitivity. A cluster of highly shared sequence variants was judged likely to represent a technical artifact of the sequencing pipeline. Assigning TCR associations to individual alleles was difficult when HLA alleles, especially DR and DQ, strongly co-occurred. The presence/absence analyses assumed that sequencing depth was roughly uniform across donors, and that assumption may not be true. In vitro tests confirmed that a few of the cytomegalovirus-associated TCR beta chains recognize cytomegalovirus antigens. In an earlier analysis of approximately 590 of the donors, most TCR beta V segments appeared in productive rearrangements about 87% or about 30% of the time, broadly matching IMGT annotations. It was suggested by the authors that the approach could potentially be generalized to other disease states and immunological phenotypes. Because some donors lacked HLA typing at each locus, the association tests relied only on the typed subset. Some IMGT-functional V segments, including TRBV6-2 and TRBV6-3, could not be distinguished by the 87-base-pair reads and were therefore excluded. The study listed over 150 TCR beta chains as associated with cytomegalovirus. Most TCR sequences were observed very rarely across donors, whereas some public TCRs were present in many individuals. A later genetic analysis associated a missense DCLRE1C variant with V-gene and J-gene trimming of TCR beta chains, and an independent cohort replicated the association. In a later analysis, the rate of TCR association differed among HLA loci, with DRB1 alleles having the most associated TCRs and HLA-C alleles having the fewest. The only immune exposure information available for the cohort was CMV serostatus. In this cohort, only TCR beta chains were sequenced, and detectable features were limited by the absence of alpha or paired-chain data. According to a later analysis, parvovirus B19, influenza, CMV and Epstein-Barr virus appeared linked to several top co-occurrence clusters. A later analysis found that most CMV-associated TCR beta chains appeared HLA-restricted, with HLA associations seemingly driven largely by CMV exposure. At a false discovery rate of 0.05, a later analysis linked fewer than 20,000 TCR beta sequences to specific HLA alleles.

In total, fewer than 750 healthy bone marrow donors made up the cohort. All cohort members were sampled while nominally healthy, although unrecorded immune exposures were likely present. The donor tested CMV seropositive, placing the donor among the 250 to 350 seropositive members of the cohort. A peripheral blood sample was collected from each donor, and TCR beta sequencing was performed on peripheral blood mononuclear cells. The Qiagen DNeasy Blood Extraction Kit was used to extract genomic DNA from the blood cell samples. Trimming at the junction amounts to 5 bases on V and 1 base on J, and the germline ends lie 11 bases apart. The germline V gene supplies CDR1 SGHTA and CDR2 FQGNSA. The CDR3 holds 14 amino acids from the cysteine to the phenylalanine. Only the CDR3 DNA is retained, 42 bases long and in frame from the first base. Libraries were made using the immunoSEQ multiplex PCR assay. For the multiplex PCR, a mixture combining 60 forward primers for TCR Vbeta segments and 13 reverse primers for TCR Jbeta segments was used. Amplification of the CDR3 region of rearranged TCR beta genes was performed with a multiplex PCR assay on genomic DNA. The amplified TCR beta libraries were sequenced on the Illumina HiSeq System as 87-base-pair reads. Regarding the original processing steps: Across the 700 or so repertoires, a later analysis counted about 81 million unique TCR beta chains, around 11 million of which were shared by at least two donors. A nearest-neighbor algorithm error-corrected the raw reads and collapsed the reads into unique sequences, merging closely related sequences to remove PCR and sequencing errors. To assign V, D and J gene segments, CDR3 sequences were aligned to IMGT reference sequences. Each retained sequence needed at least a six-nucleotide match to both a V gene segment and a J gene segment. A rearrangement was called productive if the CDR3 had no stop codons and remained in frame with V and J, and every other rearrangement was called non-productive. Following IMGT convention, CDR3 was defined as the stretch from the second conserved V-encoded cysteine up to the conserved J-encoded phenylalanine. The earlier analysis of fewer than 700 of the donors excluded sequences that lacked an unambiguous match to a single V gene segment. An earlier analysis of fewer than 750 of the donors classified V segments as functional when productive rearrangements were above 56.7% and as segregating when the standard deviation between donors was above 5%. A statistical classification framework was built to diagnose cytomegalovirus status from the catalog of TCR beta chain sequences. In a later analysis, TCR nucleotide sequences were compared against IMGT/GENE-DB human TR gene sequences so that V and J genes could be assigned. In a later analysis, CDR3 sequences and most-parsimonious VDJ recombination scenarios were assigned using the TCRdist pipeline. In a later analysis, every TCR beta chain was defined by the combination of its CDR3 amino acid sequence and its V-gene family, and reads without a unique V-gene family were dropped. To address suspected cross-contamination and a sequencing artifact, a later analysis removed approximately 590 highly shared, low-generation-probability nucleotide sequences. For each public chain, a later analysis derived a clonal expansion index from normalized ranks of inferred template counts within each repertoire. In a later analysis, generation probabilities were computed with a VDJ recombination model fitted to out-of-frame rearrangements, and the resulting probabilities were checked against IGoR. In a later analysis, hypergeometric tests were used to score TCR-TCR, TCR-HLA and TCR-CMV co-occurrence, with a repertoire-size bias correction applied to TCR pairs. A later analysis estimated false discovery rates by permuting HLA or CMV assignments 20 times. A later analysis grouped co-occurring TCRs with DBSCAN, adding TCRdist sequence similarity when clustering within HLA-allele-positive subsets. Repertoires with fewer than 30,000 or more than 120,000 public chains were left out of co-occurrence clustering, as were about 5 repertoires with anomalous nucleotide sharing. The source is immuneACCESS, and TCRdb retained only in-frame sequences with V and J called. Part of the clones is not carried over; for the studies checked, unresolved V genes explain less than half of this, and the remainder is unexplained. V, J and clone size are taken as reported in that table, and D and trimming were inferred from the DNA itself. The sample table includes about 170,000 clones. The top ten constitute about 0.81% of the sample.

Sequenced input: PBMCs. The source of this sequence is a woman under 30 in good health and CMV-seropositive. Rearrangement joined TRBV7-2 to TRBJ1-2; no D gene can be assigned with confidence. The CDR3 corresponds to CASSRTGGNYGYTF. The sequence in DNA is TGTGCCAGCAGCCGTACCGGTGGTAACTATGGCTACACCTTC.